This T cell receptor (beta chain) was sequenced for a study of T cell responses to AZD1222 COVID-19 vaccine. Points from the study as a whole: Donors were mostly white British, more females; clonal diversity possibly underestimated. Spike-specific TCR breadth and depth both grew after two AZD1222 doses. No repertoire was sampled before or during the peak T cell response, only after it. Close to half of spike-specific TCRs reportedly recognize unmutated variant regions.

The data were produced by immunoSEQ multiplex PCR, yet TCRdb's version contains in-frame clones alone and is incomplete. This sample yields 150,000 to 160,000 clones, of which about 90% are seen a single time; roughly 5.8% belongs to the top ten. This CDR3 contains 13 residues. CDR1 LNHNV and CDR2 YYDKDF come from the germline V gene (reference sequence). V was trimmed by 8 bases and J by 10 bases, leaving 17 bases between them. Comment on this clone: What it recognizes is unknown.

The sample in question was peripheral blood, obtained on day 0 of MenACWY control vaccination. The TCR sequence derives from an adult in good health. The chain joins TRBV15 to TRBJ1-4; no reliable D call. The CDR3 DNA reads TGTGCCACCCTTCGGTCCCCCGTTGGAAAACTGTTTTTT. Its translation: CATLRSPVGKLFF.